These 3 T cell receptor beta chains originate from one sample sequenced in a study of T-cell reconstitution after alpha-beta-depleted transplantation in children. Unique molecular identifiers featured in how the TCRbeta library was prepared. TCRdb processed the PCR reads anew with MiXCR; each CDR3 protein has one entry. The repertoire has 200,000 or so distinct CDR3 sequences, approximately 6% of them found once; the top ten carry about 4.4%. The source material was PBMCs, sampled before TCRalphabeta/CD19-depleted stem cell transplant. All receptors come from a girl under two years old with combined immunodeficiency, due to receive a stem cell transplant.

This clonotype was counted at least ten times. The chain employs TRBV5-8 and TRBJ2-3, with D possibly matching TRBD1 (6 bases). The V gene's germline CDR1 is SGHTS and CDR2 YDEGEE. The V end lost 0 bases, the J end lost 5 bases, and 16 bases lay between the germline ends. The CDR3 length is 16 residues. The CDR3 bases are TGTGCCAGCAGCTTGGAATCCAGGGGTCCTCGAGATACGCAGTATTTT. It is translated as CASSLESRGPRDTQYF. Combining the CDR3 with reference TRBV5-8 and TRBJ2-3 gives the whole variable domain EAGVTQSPTHLIKTRGQQATLRCSPISGHTSVYWYQQALGLGLQFLLWYDEGEERNRGNFPPRFSGRQFPNYSSELNVNALELEDSALYLCASSLESRGPRDTQYFGPGTRLTVL.

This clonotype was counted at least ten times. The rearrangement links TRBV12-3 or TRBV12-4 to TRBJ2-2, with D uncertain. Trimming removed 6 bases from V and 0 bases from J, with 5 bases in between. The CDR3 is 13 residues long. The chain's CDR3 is CASRLTNTGELFF. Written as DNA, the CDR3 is TGTGCCAGCAGATTAACGAACACCGGGGAGCTGTTTTTT.

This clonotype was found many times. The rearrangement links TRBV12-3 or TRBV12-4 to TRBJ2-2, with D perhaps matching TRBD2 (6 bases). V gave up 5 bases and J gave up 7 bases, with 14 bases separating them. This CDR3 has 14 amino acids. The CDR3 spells CASSPGLVVGELFF. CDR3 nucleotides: TGTGCCAGCAGTCCGGGACTGGTGGTCGGGGAGCTGTTTTTT.